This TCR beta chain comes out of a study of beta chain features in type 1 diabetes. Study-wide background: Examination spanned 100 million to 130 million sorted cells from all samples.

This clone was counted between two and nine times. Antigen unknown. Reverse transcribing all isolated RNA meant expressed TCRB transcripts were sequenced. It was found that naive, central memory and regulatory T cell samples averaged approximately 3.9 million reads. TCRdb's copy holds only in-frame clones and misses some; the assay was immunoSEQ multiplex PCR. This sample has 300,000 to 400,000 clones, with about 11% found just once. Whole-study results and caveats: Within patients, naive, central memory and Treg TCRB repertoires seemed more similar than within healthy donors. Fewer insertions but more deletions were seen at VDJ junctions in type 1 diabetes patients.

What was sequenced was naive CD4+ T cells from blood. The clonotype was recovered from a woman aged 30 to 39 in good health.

The CDR3 loop is CASSPGTGFAEAFF. DNA of the CDR3: TGTGCCAGCTCACCCGGGACAGGGTTTGCTGAAGCTTTCTTT. The chain joins TRBV18 to TRBJ1-1; 9 bases match TRBD1. The CDR3 has 14 amino acids. Trimming at V came to 3 bases and at J to 6 bases, leaving 5 bases not matched to a gene. The germline CDR1 and CDR2 sequences are KGHSH and LQKENI.